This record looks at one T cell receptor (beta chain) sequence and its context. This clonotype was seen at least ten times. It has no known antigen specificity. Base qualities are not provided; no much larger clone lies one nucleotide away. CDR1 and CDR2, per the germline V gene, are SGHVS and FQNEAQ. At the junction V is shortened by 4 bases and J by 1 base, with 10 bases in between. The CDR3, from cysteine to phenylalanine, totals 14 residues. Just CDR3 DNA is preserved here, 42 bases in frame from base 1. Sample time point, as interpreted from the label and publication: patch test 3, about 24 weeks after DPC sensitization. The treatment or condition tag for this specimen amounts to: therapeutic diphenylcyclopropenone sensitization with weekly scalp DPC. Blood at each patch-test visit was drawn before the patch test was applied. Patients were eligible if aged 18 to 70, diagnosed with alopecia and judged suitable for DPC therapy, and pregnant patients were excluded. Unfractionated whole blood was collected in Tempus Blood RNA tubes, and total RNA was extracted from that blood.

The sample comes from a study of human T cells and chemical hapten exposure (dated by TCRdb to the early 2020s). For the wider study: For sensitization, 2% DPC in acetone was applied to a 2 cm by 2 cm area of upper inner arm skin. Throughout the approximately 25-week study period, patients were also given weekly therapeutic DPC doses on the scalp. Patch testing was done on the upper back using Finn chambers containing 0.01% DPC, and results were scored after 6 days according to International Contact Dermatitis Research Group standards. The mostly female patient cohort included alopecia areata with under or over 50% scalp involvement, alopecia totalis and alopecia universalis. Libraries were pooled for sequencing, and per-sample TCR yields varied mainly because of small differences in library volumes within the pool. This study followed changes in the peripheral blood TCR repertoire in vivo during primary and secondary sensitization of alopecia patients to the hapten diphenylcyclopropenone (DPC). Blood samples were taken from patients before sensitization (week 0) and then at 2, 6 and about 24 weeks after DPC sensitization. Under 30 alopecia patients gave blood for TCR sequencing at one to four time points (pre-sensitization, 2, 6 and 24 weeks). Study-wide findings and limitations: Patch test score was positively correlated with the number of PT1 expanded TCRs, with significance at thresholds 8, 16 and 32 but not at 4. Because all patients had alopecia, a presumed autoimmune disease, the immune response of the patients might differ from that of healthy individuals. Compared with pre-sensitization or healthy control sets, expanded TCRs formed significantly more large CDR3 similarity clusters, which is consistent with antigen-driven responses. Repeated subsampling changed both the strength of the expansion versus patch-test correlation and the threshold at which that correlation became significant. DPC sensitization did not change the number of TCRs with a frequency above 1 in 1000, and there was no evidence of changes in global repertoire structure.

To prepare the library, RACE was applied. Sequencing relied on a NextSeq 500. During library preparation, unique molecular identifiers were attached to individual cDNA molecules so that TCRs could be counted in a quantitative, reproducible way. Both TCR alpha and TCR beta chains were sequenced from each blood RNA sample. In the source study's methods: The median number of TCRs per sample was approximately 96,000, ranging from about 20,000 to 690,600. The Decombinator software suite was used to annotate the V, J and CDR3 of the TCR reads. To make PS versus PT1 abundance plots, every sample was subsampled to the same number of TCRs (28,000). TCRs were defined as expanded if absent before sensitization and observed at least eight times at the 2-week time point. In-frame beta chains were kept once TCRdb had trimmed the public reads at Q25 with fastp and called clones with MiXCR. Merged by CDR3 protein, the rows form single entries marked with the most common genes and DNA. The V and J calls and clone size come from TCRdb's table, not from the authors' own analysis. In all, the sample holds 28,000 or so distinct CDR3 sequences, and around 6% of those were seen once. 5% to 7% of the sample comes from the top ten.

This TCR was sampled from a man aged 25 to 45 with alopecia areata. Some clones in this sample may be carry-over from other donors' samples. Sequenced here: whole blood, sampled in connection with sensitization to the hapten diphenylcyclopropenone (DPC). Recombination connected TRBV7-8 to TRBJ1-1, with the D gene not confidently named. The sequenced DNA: TGTGCCAGCAGCTCCTTCCACCAGAACACTGAAGCTTTCTTT. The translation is CASSSFHQNTEAFF. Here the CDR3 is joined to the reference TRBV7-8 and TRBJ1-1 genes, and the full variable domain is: GAGVSQSPRYKVAKRGQDVALRCDPISGHVSLFWYQQALGQGPEFLTYFQNEAQLDKSGLPSDRFFAERPEGSVSTLKIQRTQQEDSAVYLCASSSFHQNTEAFFGQGTRLTVV.